Sequencing of this TCR beta chain was carried out in a study of cytomegalovirus exposure and HLA in healthy donors. Regarding the study as a whole: In an earlier analysis, in 587 donors, most V segments appeared productive either ~90% or ~30% of the time. The authors later linked a missense DCLRE1C variant to TCR beta V- and J-gene trimming. Across donors, most TCRs were seen rarely, yet some public ones were widespread.

This clone was seen a handful of times. Its specificity is unknown. The germline gives CDR1 SNHLY, CDR2 FYNNEI. Trimming at V came to 7 bases and at J to 2 bases, leaving 8 bases not matched to a gene. The CDR3 covers 16 residues. PCR amplification relied on 60 Vbeta primers (plus 13 Jbeta primers). The table came from immunoSEQ multiplex PCR; TCRdb's copy has only in-frame clones and leaves some out. Of about 120,000 clones in the sample, over 70% were seen once. Sequencing used PBMCs. The clonotype originates from a woman aged 40-49 years in good health and CMV-seronegative. The chain uses TRBV2 and TRBJ1-2; 12 positions match TRBD1. The CDR3: CASKSGTGGGNYGYTF. The CDR3 DNA reads as TGTGCCAGCAAATCCGGGACAGGGGGCGGGAACTATGGCTACACCTTC.